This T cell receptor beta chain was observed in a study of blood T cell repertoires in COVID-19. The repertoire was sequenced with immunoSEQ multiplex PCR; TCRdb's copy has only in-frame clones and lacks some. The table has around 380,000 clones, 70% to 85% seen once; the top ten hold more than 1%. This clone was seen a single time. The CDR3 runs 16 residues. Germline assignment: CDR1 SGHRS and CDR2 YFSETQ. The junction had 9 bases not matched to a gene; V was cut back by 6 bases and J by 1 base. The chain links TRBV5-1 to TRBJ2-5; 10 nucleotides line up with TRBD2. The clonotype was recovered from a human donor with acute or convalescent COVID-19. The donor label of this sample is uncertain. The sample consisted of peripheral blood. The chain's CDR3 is CASTRGASGSQETQYF. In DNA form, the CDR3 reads TGCGCCAGCACCCGGGGGGCTAGCGGGAGCCAAGAGACCCAGTACTTC.